This T cell receptor (beta chain) was recovered during a study of blood T cell repertoires in COVID-19. Looking at the study overall: Italy, Spain and the United States were the sources of the convalescent and acute COVID-19 samples. The cDNA or gDNA used as material had been derived from T cells, B-cell-depleted T cells, or PBMCs.

V lost 2 bases to trimming and J lost 10 bases, with 11 bases between them. The CDR3 covers 13 residues. The germline V gene has CDR1 SGHDN and CDR2 FVKESK. Authors' processing steps: Reference gene primer amplification gave nucleated cell count estimates. TCRdb's table, derived via immunoSEQ multiplex PCR, lists solely in-frame clones and lacks some. The DNA gave D and trimming, while V, J and clone size come from that table. This table holds about 190,000 clones, roughly 89% found once. This chain connects TRBV14 to TRBJ1-4, with a weak D call TRBD1 (5 bases). Input material: peripheral blood. The sequence derives from a man between 35 and 55 years old with acute or convalescent COVID-19. This CDR3 is CASSQILQGKLFF. CDR3 DNA: TGTGCCAGCAGCCAAATATTGCAGGGAAAACTGTTTTTT.